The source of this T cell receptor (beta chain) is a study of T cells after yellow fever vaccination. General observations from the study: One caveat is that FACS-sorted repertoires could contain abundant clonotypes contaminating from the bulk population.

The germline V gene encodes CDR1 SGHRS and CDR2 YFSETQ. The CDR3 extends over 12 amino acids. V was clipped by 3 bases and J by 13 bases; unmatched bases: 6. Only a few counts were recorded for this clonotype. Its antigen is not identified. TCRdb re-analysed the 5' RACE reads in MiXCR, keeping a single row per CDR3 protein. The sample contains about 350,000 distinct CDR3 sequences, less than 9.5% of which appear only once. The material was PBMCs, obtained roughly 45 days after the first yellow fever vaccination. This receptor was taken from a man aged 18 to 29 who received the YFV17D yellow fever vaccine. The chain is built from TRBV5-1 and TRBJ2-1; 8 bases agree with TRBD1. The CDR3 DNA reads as TGCGCCAGCAGCTCATACAGGGGGACTCAGTTCTTC. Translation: CASSSYRGTQFF.